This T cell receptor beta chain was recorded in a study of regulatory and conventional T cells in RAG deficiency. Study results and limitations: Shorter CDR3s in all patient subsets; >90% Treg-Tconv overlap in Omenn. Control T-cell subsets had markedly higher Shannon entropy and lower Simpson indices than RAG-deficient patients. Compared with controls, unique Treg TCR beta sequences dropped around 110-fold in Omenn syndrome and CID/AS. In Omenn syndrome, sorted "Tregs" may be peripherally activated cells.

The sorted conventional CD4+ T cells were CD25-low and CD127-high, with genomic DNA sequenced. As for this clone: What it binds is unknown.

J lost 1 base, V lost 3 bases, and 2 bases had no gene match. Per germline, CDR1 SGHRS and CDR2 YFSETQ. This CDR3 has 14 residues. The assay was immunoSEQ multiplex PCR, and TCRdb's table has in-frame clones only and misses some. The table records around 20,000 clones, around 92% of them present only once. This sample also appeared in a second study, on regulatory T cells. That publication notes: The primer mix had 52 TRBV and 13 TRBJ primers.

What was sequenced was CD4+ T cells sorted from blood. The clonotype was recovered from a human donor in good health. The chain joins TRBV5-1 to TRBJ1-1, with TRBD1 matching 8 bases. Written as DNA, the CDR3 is TGCGCCAGCAGCTGGGGACAGGCGAACACTGAAGCTTTCTTT. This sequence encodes CASSWGQANTEAFF.